The next 15 T cell receptor beta chains were all read from a single sample in a study of CD8+ T cells in alopecia areata. RNA was isolated and reverse transcribed to cDNA, the sequencing template. Sequenced by immunoSEQ multiplex PCR; TCRdb stores in-frame clones only, minus some. Here the sample spans approximately 130,000 clones, roughly 50% being singletons. Material for sequencing was NKG2D-low CD8+ T cells sorted from blood. These receptors all stem from a human donor with alopecia areata.

In its sample, this clone was seen a few times. This chain connects TRBV27 to TRBJ1-5; the D is unclear. The V gene's germline CDR1 is MNHEY and CDR2 SMNVEV (reference sequence). The CDR3 spans 11 residues. V lost 8 bases and J 7 bases, leaving 9 bases between the germline ends. CDR3 sequence: CASGIEQPQHF. DNA of the CDR3: TGTGCCAGCGGAATAGAACAGCCCCAGCATTTT.

The chain combines TRBV27 with TRBJ2-3; D gene uncertain. CDR3 length: 14 amino acids. In germline, CDR1 is MNHEY, CDR2 SMNVEV (reference sequence). Trimming cost V 5 bases and J 4 bases, with 13 bases left between them. In nucleotides, the CDR3 is TGTGCCAGCAGTCCCCTGACATTGTCAGATACGCAGTATTTT. This gives the protein CASSPLTLSDTQYF.

The rearrangement joins TRBV13 to TRBJ1-4, with D hard to call. Germline values: CDR1 PRHDT, CDR2 FYEKMQ (reference sequence). This CDR3 comprises 14 residues. V dropped 4 bases and J dropped 7 bases, with 13 bases sitting between them. CDR3 region: CASSSGPSGEKLFF. Here the CDR3 DNA reads TGTGCCAGCAGCTCCGGGCCCAGCGGTGAAAAACTGTTTTTT.

The V call is TRBV29-1, the J call TRBJ2-3; D possibly corresponds to TRBD2 (7 bases). V was cut by 6 bases and J by 0 bases, with 28 bases left in between. Germline loops: CDR1 SQVTM, CDR2 ANQGSEA. The CDR3 length is 19 residues. CDR3 region: CSVAKGGRPTAESTDTQYF. CDR3 in DNA: TGCAGCGTGGCAAAGGGGGGGCGCCCGACTGCTGAAAGCACAGATACGCAGTATTTT.

This clone was counted a few times. V gene TRBV2 combines with J gene TRBJ1-1; D is possibly TRBD1 (5 bases). Germline V gene data show CDR1 as SNHLY and CDR2 as FYNNEI. Trimming took 5 bases from V and 1 from J, leaving 17 bases between them. The CDR3 covers 16 residues. The CDR3 bases are TGTGCCAGCAGTCCCCACGCGGGGGGGTCGAACACTGAAGCTTTCTTT. It is translated as CASSPHAGGSNTEAFF. The full variable domain, in which reference TRBV2 and TRBJ1-1 provide the parts outside the CDR3, is EPEVTQTPSHQVTQMGQEVILRCVPISNHLYFYWYRQILGQKVEFLVSFYNNEISEKSEIFDDQFSVERPDGSNFTLKIRSTKLEDSAMYFCASSPHAGGSNTEAFFGQGTRLTVV.

Here the CDR3 reads CASISGPEAFF. DNA of the CDR3: TGTGCCAGCATTTCCGGCCCTGAAGCTTTCTTT. The V and J genes are TRBV27 and TRBJ1-1; D unclear. V gave up 7 bases and J gave up 6 bases, with 9 bases separating them. Per germline, CDR1 MNHEY and CDR2 SMNVEV (reference sequence). The CDR3 sequence is 11 residues long.

The chain uses TRBV27 and TRBJ2-3, with TRBD2 as a possible D gene (5 bases). Germline V gene data show CDR1 as MNHEY and CDR2 as SMNVEV (reference sequence). The V gene lost 3 bases and the J gene lost 2 bases, with 15 bases spanning the gap. The CDR3 spans 16 residues. CDR3 in amino acids: CASSFRAVANTDTQYF. The DNA of the CDR3 is TGTGCCAGCAGTTTCAGAGCGGTCGCTAACACAGATACGCAGTATTTT.

DNA for the CDR3: TGTGCCTGGGGACACAATGAGCAGTTCTTC. This sequence encodes CAWGHNEQFF. The V gene is TRBV30, the J gene TRBJ2-1, with no clear D. The CDR3 extends over 10 amino acids. Trimming stripped 5 bases from V and 5 bases from J, with 4 bases between. Looked up from germline, CDR1 is GTSNPN and CDR2 is SVGIG (reference sequence).

The V call is TRBV30, the J call TRBJ1-5, with D possibly being TRBD1 (5 bases). CDR3 size: 14 residues. With 5 bases removed from V and 1 base from J, the gap between germline ends came to 12 bases. Germline CDR1 is GTSNPN and CDR2 is SVGIG (reference sequence). Here the CDR3 reads CAWDTGGSNQPQHF. As DNA, the CDR3 is TGTGCCTGGGACACGGGGGGAAGCAATCAGCCCCAGCATTTT. Complete variable domain (other parts from reference TRBV30 and TRBJ1-5): SQTIHQWPATLVQPVGSPLSLECTVEGTSNPNLYWYRQAAGRGLQLLFYSVGIGQISSEVPQNLSASRPQDRQFILSSKKLLLSDSGFYLCAWDTGGSNQPQHFGDGTRLSIL.

This clone was seen a handful of times. This rearrangement joins TRBV29-1 to TRBJ2-7; D might be TRBD1 or TRBD2, each matching 5 bases. The CDR3 consists of 12 residues. Germline values: CDR1 SQVTM, CDR2 ANQGSEA. Trimming took 4 bases from V and 0 from J, leaving 7 bases between them. In DNA, the CDR3 is TGCAGCGTTGGGGGGATCTCCTACGAGCAGTACTTC. Translating it yields CSVGGISYEQYF.

This clone was observed a few times. J is TRBJ2-7 and V is TRBV14; D may be TRBD1 (5 bases). CDR3 size: 14 residues. CDR1 is SGHDN, CDR2 FVKESK, per germline. With 2 bases removed from V and 3 bases from J, the gap between germline ends came to 11 bases. CDR3 coding DNA: TGTGCCAGCAGCCAAACAGGCACGATCTACGAGCAGTACTTC. It encodes CASSQTGTIYEQYF. Supplemented by reference TRBV14 and TRBJ2-7, the full variable domain reads EAGVTQFPSHSVIEKGQTVTLRCDPISGHDNLYWYRRVMGKEIKFLLHFVKESKQDESGMPNNRFLAERTGGTYSTLKVQPAELEDSGVYFCASSQTGTIYEQYFGPGTRLTVT.

The chain uses TRBV13 and TRBJ2-7, with D possibly being TRBD1 (5 bases). CDR3 size: 11 residues. Trimming shortened V by 6 bases and J by 6 bases, and 9 bases separated the two germline ends. The germline V gene has CDR1 PRHDT and CDR2 FYEKMQ (reference sequence). CDR3 coding DNA: TGTGCCAGCAGTCAAGGGGTCGAGCAGTACTTC. Protein: CASSQGVEQYF.

The chain combines TRBV5-4 with TRBJ2-3; a possible D gene is TRBD2 (7 bases). The CDR3 loop spans 16 amino acids. Germline V lookup: CDR1 SGHNT, CDR2 YYREEE (reference sequence). V was cut by 4 bases and J by 2 bases, with 17 bases left in between. As DNA, the CDR3 is TGTGCCAGCAGCGACCCGGGCGGGGGCCACACAGATACGCAGTATTTT. It specifies CASSDPGGGHTDTQYF.

Relative to its sample, this clone is medium-sized. This chain uses TRBV7-2 with TRBJ2-7, with D perhaps being TRBD1 or TRBD2 (6 bases each). The V gene lost 5 bases and the J gene lost 5 bases, with 7 bases spanning the gap. Germline CDR1 SGHTA, CDR2 FQGNSA. This CDR3 has 11 amino acids. DNA for the CDR3: TGTGCCAGCAGCGGGGGGCACGAGCAGTACTTC. This sequence encodes CASSGGHEQYF.

As for this clone: Distinct nucleotide sequences in the sample also encode this CDR3. The rearrangement uses TRBV27 and TRBJ2-3; D gene ambiguous. Trimming took off 3 bases at V and 6 bases at J, with 4 bases between the two ends. The germline CDR1 and CDR2 sequences are MNHEY and SMNVEV (reference sequence). The CDR3 covers 11 residues. The CDR3 loop is CASSFGDTQYF. CDR3 DNA: TGTGCCAGCAGTTTCGGGGATACGCAGTATTTT.